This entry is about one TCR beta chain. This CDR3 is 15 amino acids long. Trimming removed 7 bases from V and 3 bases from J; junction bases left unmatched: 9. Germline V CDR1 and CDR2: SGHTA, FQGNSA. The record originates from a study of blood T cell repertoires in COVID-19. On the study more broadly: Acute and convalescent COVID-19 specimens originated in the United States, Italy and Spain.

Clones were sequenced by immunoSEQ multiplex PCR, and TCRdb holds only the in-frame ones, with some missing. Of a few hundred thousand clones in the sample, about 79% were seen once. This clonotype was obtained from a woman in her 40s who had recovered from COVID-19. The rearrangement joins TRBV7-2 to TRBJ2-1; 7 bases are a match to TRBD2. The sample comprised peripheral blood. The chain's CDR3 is CASNEDGGNYNEQFF. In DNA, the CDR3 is TGTGCCAGCAACGAAGACGGGGGGAACTACAATGAGCAGTTCTTC.